This section outlines one TCR beta chain sequence together with its context. This sample stems from a study of blood T cell repertoires in COVID-19. Study details: From the United States, Italy and Spain came samples of acute and convalescent COVID-19.

Methods used by the authors: Estimated nucleated cell counts came from reference gene primer amplification. Here immunoSEQ multiplex PCR was the method, and the copy in TCRdb shows in-frame clones only, minus some. V, J and clone size were drawn from that table, and D and trimming were deduced from the DNA. Here the sample spans over 300,000 clones, around 82% being singletons. The sequenced sample was peripheral blood. The clonotype originates from a woman aged 45 to 65 with acute or convalescent COVID-19.

This CDR3 reads CASSFSLDTQYF. The CDR3 DNA reads as TGCGCCAGCAGCTTCTCCTTGGATACGCAGTATTTT. The chain uses TRBV5-1 and TRBJ2-3, with unresolved D. The CDR3 sequence is 12 residues long. Trimming removed 2 bases at V and 6 bases at J, with 7 bases between. The germline gives CDR1 SGHRS, CDR2 YFSETQ.